This T cell receptor beta chain was profiled in a study of cytomegalovirus exposure and HLA in healthy donors. Regarding the study as a whole: Whilst most TCR sequences proved rare, a subset of public TCRs occurred across many donors. In vitro checks showed that a few CMV-associated chains really do target CMV antigens. The study put around 180 TCR beta chains on its list as cytomegalovirus-associated.

Regarding this clone: As yet, its antigen is unknown.

Here immunoSEQ multiplex PCR was the method, and the copy in TCRdb shows in-frame clones only, minus some. The table includes tens of thousands of clones, approximately 94% detected once. Separate from the approximately 650-subject first cohort, the roughly 120-subject validation cohort was the one that the donors belonged to. The CDR3 runs 16 residues. The V end lost 1 base, the J end lost 3 bases, and 15 bases lay between the germline ends. Germline CDR1 reads SGHVS; CDR2 reads FNYEAQ. The sample consisted of PBMCs. This TCR came from a young woman in good health and CMV-seropositive. The chain carries TRBV7-6 and TRBJ1-1, with D unresolved. The DNA for the CDR3 is TGTGCCAGCAGCTTAGGGGCGGGAACGGCGGACACTGAAGCTTTCTTT. It encodes CASSLGAGTADTEAFF.